Listed below are T cell receptor beta chains from one sample, sequenced in a study of shared clonotypes between healthy human individuals. Data came from immunoSEQ multiplex PCR; TCRdb stores just in-frame clones and leaves some out. The sample lists about 500,000 clones; approximately 71% were seen once. The sequenced sample consisted of PBMCs. Receptor source: a woman in her forties in good health. Some clones in this sample may be carry-over from other donors' samples. Each CDR3 is given with its conserved first and last residue. D genes are given only for firm matches. Only part of the rows carry a size: once, few, many, or a class if the clone is expanded.

TRBV6-1,TRBJ1-1,TRBD1,19,-,CASSGLPWDSLEKRTEAFF,TGTGCCAGCAGTGGGCTACCCTGGGACAGTCTTGAGAAAAGGACTGAAGCTTTCTTT
TRBV2,TRBJ2-3,TRBD2,16,-,CASSLRLAGGTDTQYF,TGTGCCAGCAGTCTAAGACTAGCGGGAGGGACAGATACGCAGTATTTT
TRBV19,TRBJ2-4,-,12,-,CASSSPGLLMYF,TGTGCCAGTAGTTCTCCGGGCCTCCTGATGTACTTC
TRBV4-2,TRBJ1-2,-,15,-,CASSQGVGGHYGYTF,TGTGCCAGCAGCCAAGGGGTGGGGGGACACTATGGCTACACCTTC
TRBV7-8,TRBJ2-3,-,15,many,CASSLEYFGTDTQYF,TGTGCCAGCAGCTTAGAGTACTTCGGCACAGATACGCAGTATTTT
TRBV9,TRBJ2-3,TRBD2,18,-,CASSAGTSGHLRTDTQYF,TGTGCCAGCAGCGCCGGGACTAGCGGACACCTCCGCACAGATACGCAGTATTTT
TRBV4-3,TRBJ1-2,-,18,-,CASSQDPRGSHSNYGYTF,TGCGCCAGCAGCCAAGATCCTAGGGGCAGCCACTCTAACTATGGCTACACCTTC
TRBV5-1,TRBJ2-1,-,15,-,CASSPLFRGDNEQFF,TGCGCCAGCAGCCCGCTATTTCGGGGCGACAATGAGCAGTTCTTC
TRBV27,TRBJ2-3,-,13,-,CASSLGSTDTQYF,TGTGCCAGCAGTTTAGGGAGCACAGATACGCAGTATTTT
TRBV19,TRBJ2-7,TRBD2,16,-,CASAGTSGRDAYEQYF,TGTGCCAGCGCCGGGACCTCAGGGAGGGACGCCTACGAGCAGTACTTC
TRBV7-9,TRBJ2-1,-,16,-,CASSPPSGSSYNEQFF,TGTGCCAGCAGCCCCCCTAGTGGCAGCTCCTACAATGAGCAGTTCTTC
TRBV2,TRBJ1-5,TRBD1,14,-,CASSVTGADQPQHF,TGTGCCAGCAGTGTGACAGGGGCGGATCAGCCCCAGCATTTT
TRBV29-1,TRBJ1-1,-,13,-,CSAEGGSNTEAFF,TGCAGCGCCGAAGGGGGTTCGAACACTGAAGCTTTCTTT
TRBV6-1,TRBJ2-7,TRBD2,15,-,CASSRGTSEPDEQYF,TGTGCCAGCAGTCGCGGGACTAGCGAACCCGACGAGCAGTACTTC
TRBV5-4,TRBJ2-7,TRBD1,14,-,CASSSQGATYEQYF,TGTGCCAGCAGCTCCCAGGGGGCTACCTACGAGCAGTACTTC
TRBV28,TRBJ1-5,-,12,few,CASTEGIRPQHF,TGTGCCAGCACCGAGGGGATTCGGCCCCAGCATTTT
TRBV7-2,TRBJ2-7,TRBD2,16,-,CASSAPLGLAGGEQYF,TGTGCCAGCAGCGCCCCCCTGGGACTAGCGGGAGGCGAGCAGTACTTC
TRBV5-4,TRBJ2-5,TRBD2,17,-,CASSLGGTAGGQETQYF,TGTGCCAGCAGCTTGGGGGGGACAGCGGGAGGTCAAGAGACCCAGTACTTC
TRBV5-1,TRBJ2-2,-,15,-,CASSPTTVLTGELFF,TGCGCCAGCAGCCCTACAACAGTACTTACCGGGGAGCTGTTTTTT
TRBV18,TRBJ2-7,TRBD1,14,-,CASSPPGQSGEQYF,TGTGCCAGCTCACCCCCGGGACAGTCGGGCGAGCAGTACTTC
TRBV9,TRBJ2-3,-,13,-,CASSPNSPDTQYF,TGTGCCAGCAGCCCAAACAGCCCAGATACGCAGTATTTT
TRBV25-1,TRBJ1-2,-,11,-,CASRGGYGYTF,TGTGCCAGCAGGGGGGGGTACGGCTACACCTTC
TRBV5-1,TRBJ2-7,-,15,many,CASSVSGLRSYEQYF,TGCGCCAGCAGCGTGTCGGGACTCCGCTCCTACGAGCAGTACTTC
TRBV5-1,TRBJ2-5,-,15,-,CASSLADRTQETQYF,TGCGCCAGCAGCTTGGCGGACAGAACCCAAGAGACCCAGTACTTC
TRBV28,TRBJ1-2,-,13,few,CASSNSVDYGYTF,TGTGCCAGCAGTAACAGCGTCGACTATGGCTACACCTTC
TRBV28,TRBJ1-1,-,14,-,CASSLPTVNTEAFF,TGTGCCAGCAGTTTACCCACAGTGAACACTGAAGCTTTCTTT